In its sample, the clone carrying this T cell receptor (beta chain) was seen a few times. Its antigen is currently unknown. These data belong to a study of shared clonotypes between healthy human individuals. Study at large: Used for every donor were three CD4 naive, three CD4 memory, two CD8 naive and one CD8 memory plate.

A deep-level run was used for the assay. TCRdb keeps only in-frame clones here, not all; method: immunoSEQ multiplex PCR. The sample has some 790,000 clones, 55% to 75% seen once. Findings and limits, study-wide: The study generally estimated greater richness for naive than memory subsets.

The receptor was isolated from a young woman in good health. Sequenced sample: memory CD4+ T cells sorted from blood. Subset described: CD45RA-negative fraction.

The CDR3 loop is CASSQGLGSETQYF. CDR3 DNA sequence: TGTGCCAGCAGCCAAGGACTAGGTTCAGAGACCCAGTACTTC. This chain links TRBV4-2 with TRBJ2-5; the D gene is possibly TRBD2 (6 bases). The CDR3 has 14 amino acids. The V and J ends lost 1 base and 4 bases respectively, with 10 bases between them. Germline CDR1 and CDR2: LGHNA and YNFKEQ.